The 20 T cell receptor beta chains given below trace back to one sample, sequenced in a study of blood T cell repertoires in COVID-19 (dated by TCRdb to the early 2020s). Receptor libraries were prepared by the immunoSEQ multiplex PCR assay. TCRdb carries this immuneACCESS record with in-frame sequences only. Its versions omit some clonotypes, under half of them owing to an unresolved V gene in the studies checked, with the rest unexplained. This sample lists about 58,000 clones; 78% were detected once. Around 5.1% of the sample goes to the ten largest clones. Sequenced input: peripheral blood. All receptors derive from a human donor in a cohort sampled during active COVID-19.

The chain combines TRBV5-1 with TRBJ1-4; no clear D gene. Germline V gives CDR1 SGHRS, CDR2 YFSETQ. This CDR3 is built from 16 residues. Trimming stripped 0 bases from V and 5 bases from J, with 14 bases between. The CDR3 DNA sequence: TGCGCCAGCAGCTTGGGGGCCTCGGGATTCAATGAAAAACTGTTTTTT. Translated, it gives CASSLGASGFNEKLFF.

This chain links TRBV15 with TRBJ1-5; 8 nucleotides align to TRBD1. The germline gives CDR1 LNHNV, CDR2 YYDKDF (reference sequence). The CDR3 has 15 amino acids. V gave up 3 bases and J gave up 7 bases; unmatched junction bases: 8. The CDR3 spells CATSSLQGVRQPQHF. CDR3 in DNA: TGTGCCACCAGCAGCCTACAGGGGGTTAGGCAGCCCCAGCATTTT.

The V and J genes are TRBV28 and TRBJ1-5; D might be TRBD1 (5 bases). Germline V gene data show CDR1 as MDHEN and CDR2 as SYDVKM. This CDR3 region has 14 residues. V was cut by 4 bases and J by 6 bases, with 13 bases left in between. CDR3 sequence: CASSSPGDSQPQHF. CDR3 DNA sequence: TGTGCCAGCAGTTCACCGGGGGATAGTCAGCCCCAGCATTTT. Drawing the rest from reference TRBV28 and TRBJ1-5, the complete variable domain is DVKVTQSSRYLVKRTGEKVFLECVQDMDHENMFWYRQDPGLGLRLIYFSYDVKMKEKGDIPEGYSVSREKKERFSLILESASTNQTSMYLCASSSPGDSQPQHFGDGTRLSIL.

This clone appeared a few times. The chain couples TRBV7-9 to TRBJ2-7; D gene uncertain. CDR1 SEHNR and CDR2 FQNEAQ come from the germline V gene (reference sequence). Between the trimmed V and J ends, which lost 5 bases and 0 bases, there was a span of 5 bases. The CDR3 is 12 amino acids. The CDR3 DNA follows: TGTGCCAGCAGCGTGAGCTCCTACGAGCAGTACTTC. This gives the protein CASSVSSYEQYF.

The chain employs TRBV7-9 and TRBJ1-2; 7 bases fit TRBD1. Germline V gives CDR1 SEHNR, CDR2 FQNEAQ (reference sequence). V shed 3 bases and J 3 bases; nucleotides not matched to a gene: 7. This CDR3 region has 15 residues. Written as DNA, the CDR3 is TGTGCCAGCAGCTTGGACAGGTCCCCATACTATGGCTACACCTTC. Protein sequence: CASSLDRSPYYGYTF.

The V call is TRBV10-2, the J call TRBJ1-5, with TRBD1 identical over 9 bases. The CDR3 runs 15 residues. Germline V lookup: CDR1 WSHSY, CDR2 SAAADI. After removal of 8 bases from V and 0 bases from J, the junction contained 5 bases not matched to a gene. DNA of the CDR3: TGCGCCAGCGGACAGGGGTTTCATAGCAATCAGCCCCAGCATTTT. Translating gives CASGQGFHSNQPQHF.

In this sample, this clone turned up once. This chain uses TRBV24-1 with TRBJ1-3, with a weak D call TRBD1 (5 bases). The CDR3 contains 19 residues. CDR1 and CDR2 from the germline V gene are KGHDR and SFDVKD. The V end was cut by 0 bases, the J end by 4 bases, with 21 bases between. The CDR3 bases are TGTGCCACCAGTGATTTGCCAGGGTTCGATTATGTTTACGGAAACACCATATATTTT. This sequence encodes CATSDLPGFDYVYGNTIYF.

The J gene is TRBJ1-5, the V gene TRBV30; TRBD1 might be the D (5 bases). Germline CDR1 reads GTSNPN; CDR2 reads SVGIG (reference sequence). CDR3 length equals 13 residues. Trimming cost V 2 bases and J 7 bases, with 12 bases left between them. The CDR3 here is CAWSWSRGQPQHF. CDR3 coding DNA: TGTGCCTGGAGTTGGAGTAGGGGCCAGCCCCAGCATTTT.

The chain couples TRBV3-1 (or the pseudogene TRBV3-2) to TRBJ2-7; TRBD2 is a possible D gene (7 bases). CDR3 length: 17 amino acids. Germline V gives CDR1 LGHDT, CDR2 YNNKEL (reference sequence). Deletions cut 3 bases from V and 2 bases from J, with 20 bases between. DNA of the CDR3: TGTGCCAGCAGCCAGGGCACGGGGGGCCCCTCTCCCTACGAGCAGTACTTC. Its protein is CASSQGTGGPSPYEQYF.

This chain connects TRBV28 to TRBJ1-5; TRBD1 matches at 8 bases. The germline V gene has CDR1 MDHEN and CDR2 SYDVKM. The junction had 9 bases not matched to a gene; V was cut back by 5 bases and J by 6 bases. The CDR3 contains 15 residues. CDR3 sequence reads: CASSPDRGRFQPQHF. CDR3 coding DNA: TGTGCCAGCAGTCCTGACAGGGGCAGGTTTCAGCCCCAGCATTTT.

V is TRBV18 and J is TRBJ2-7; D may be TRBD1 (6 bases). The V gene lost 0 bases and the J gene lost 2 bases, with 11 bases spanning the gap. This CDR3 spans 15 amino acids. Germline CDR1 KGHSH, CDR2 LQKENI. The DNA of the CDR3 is TGTGCCAGCTCACCACCGGGGGCCCTCGCCTACGAGCAGTACTTC. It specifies CASSPPGALAYEQYF.

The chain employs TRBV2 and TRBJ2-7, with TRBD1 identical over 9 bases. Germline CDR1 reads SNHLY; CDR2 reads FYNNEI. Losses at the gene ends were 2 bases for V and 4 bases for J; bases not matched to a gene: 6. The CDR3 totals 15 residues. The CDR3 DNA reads TGTGCCAGCAGTGAATATGGGACAGGGTCTTACGAGCAGTACTTC. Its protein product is CASSEYGTGSYEQYF.

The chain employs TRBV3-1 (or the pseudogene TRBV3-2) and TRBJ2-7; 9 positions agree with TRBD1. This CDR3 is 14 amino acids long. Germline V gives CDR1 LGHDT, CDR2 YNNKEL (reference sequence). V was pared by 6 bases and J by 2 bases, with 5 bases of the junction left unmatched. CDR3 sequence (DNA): TGTGCCAGCAGTCGTGGACAGGGGACCTACGAGCAGTACTTC. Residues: CASSRGQGTYEQYF.

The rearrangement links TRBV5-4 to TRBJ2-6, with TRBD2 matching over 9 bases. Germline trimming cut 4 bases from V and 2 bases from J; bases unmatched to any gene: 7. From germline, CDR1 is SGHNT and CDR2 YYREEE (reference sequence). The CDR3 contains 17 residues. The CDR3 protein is CASSQAAGGPGANVLTF. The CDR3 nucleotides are TGTGCCAGCAGCCAGGCTGCGGGGGGGCCTGGGGCCAACGTCCTGACTTTC.

CDR3 protein: CASSQMNTEAFF. CDR3 nucleotides: TGTGCCAGCAGCCAGATGAACACTGAAGCTTTCTTT. This chain uses TRBV7-9 with TRBJ1-1; D call uncertain. The V end was cut by 5 bases, the J end by 0 bases, with 4 bases between. Per the germline V gene, CDR1 is SEHNR and CDR2 is FQNEAQ (reference sequence). The length of the CDR3 is 12 residues.

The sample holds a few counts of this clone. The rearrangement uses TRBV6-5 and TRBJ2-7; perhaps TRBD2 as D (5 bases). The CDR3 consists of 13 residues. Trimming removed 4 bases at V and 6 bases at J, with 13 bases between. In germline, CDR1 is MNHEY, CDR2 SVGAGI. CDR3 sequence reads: CASSWELDGEQYF. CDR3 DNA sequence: TGTGCCAGCAGTTGGGAGCTGGACGGCGAGCAGTACTTC.

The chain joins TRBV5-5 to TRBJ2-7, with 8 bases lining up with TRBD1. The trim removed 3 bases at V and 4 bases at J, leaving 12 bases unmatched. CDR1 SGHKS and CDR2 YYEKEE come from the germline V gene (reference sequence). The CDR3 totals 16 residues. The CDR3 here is CASSSRYGTGRYEQYF. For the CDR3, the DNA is TGTGCCAGCAGCTCCCGGTACGGGACAGGAAGATACGAGCAGTACTTC.

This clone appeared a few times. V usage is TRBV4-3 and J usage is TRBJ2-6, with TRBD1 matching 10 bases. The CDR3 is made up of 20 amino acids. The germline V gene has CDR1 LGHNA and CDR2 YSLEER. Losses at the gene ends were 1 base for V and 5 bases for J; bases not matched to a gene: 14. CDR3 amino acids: CASSQGRGQGFDWRANVLTF. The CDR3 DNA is TGCGCCAGCAGCCAAGGTAGGGGACAGGGGTTCGACTGGAGGGCCAACGTCCTGACTTTC.

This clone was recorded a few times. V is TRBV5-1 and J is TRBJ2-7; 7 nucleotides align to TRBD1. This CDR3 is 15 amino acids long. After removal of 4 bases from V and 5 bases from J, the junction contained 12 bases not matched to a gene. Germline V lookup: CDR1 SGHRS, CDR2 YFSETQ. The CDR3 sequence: CASSATMTGFDEQYF. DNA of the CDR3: TGCGCCAGCAGCGCAACCATGACAGGGTTCGACGAGCAGTACTTC.

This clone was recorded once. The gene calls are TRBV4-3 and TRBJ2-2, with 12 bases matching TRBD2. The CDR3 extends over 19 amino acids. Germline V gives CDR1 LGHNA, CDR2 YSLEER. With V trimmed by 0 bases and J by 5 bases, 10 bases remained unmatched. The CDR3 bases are TGCGCCAGCAGCCAAGAAGCCGGCCTAGCGGGAGGGCCGACCGGGGAGCTGTTTTTT. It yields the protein CASSQEAGLAGGPTGELFF.